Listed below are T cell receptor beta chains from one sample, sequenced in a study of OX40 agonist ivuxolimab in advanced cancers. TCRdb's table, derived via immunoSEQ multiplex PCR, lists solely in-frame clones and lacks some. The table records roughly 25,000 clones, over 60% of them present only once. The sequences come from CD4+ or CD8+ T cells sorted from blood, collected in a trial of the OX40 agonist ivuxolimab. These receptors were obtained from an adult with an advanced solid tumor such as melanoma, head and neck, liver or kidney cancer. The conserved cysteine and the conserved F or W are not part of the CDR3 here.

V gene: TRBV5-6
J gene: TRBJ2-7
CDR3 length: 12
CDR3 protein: ASSWMTEPYEQY

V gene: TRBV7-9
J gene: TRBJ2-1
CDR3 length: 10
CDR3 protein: ASRDGYNEQF

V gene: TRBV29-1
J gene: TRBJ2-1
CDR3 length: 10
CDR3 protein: SAERGVNEQF

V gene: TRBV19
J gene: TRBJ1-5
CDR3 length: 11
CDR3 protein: ASSITGRQPQH

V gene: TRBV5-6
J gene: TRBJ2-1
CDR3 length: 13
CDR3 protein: ASSPVFSGVDEQF

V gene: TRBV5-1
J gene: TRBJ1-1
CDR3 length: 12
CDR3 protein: ASSPGQENTEAF

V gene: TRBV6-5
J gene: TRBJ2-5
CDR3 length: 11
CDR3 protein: ASRGGLGKTQY

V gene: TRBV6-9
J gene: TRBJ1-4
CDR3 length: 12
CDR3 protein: ASSYGGLDGKLF

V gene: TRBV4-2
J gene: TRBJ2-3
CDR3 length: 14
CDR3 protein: ASSQGEQLVPDTQY

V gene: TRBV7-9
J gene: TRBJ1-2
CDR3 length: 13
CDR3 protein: ASSLDRDRAPGYT

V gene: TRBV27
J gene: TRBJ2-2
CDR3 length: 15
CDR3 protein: ASSLWGARSNTGELF